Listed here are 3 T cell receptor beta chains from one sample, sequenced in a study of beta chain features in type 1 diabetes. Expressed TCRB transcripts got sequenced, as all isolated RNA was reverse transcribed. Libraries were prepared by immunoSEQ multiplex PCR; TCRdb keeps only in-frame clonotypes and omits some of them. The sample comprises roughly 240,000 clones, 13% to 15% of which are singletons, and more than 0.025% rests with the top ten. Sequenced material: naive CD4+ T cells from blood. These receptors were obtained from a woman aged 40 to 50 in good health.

The CDR3 coding sequence is TGTGCCAGCAGCCAACTAAACACAGATACGCAGTATTTT. Protein product: CASSQLNTDTQYF. The chain carries TRBV13 and TRBJ2-3; D is uncertain. Germline values: CDR1 PRHDT, CDR2 FYEKMQ (reference sequence). The CDR3 is 13 amino acids. Trimming cost V 5 bases and J 2 bases, with 8 bases left between them.

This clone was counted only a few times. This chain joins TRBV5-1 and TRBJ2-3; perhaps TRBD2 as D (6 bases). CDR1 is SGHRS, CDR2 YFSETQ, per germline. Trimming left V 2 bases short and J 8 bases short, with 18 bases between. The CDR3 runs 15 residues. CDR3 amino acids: CASSFSGGAAPTQYF. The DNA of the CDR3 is TGCGCCAGCAGCTTTTCAGGCGGGGCCGCCCCTACGCAGTATTTT.

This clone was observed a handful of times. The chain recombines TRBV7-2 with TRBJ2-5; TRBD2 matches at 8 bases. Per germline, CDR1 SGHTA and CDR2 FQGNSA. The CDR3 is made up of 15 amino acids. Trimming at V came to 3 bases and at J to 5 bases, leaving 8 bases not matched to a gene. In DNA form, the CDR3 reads TGTGCCAGCAGCTTTTGGACGGGGGGGTTTGAGACCCAGTACTTC. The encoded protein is CASSFWTGGFETQYF.